This T cell receptor (beta chain) is drawn from a study of cytomegalovirus exposure and HLA in healthy donors. Study findings and constraints: On later analysis, the bulk of CMV-associated TCR beta chains appeared to be HLA-restricted. Analysis was carried out at a later point, and it linked a missense DCLRE1C variant to TCR beta V- and J-gene trimming. Differences between HLA loci emerged in a later analysis of TCR association rates, with DRB1 most and HLA-C fewest. In an earlier analysis, productive rearrangement rates for most beta V segments clustered near 87% or 30%.

A note on this clone: Its target is not known.

This CDR3 spans 16 amino acids. Germline V gene data show CDR1 as MDHEN and CDR2 as SYDVKM. The V end lost 7 bases, the J end lost 0 bases, and 18 bases lay between the germline ends. The study ran its PCR with 60 Vbeta and 13 Jbeta primers. TCRdb's copy holds only in-frame clones and misses some; the assay was immunoSEQ multiplex PCR. The sample yields roughly 160,000 clones, 77% seen once. The sample consisted of PBMCs. The TCR originated in a man between 45 and 60 years old in good health and CMV-seropositive. The rearrangement joins TRBV28 to TRBJ1-2, with D possibly being TRBD1 (6 bases). In DNA, the CDR3 is TGTGCCAGCATCATAGGGGGAAGGATGCCTAACTATGGCTACACCTTC. Translation gives CASIIGGRMPNYGYTF.